This T cell receptor beta chain was obtained from a study of cytomegalovirus exposure and HLA in healthy donors. 60 Vbeta and 13 Jbeta primers were used in PCR. In the authors' workflow: Counted up in a later analysis, unique TCR beta chains came to about 80 million, with around 12 million shared. Using immunoSEQ multiplex PCR, the repertoire was profiled, and TCRdb retains in-frame clones only, with some absent. V and J calls and clone size are given by that table; D and trimming were obtained from the DNA. The profile covers about 160,000 clones, with roughly 80% appearing a single time and roughly 3.6% taken by the ten largest. As to this clone: Its antigen is still unknown.

Study-wide results and limits: The classifier was said to identify cytomegalovirus status with high specificity and sensitivity. Later analysis identified a missense DCLRE1C variant that was linked to TCR beta V- and J-gene trimming.

Germline V CDR1 and CDR2: SGHVS, FNYEAQ. There are 15 residues in the CDR3. V trimming: 5 bases; J trimming: 7 bases; junction bases outside the gene matches: 6. The sequence was obtained from a human donor in good health. The sample was PBMCs. The V call is TRBV7-6, the J call TRBJ2-3; 13 bases fit TRBD2. CDR3 nucleotides: TGTGCCAGCAGCACTGGGACTAGCGGGACCCATACGCAGTATTTT. Translation: CASSTGTSGTHTQYF.